A selection of T cell receptor beta chains follows, all from one sample in a study of blood T cell repertoires in COVID-19. Using immunoSEQ multiplex PCR, the repertoire was profiled, and TCRdb retains in-frame clones only, with some absent. The data contain 200,000 to 250,000 clones, roughly 80% of them singletons. The sample taken for sequencing was PBMCs or T cells enriched from blood (not recorded which). The receptor source for this set is a man in his sixties who had recovered from COVID-19. The CDR3 runs from the conserved cysteine through the conserved F or W. The order of the fields is V gene, J gene, clone size, CDR3 protein. The listing skips clone size in some rows; elsewhere it reads once, few, many or a size class.

v_call: TRBV25-1
j_call: TRBJ2-5
clone_size: NA
cdr3_aa: CASSESLFQETQYF

v_call: TRBV5-5
j_call: TRBJ2-7
clone_size: NA
cdr3_aa: CASSLTSHEQYF

v_call: TRBV19
j_call: TRBJ2-7
clone_size: NA
cdr3_aa: CASSRDRRYSYEQYF

v_call: TRBV11-2
j_call: TRBJ2-5
clone_size: NA
cdr3_aa: CASRMTGVETQYF

v_call: TRBV30
j_call: TRBJ1-2
clone_size: once
cdr3_aa: CAWGAGNYGYTF

v_call: TRBV10-3
j_call: TRBJ1-2
clone_size: NA
cdr3_aa: CAISEGTSANYGYTF

v_call: TRBV10-3
j_call: TRBJ1-5
clone_size: NA
cdr3_aa: CAISETGDSNQPQHF

v_call: TRBV7-6
j_call: TRBJ2-5
clone_size: NA
cdr3_aa: CASSLEQGETQYF

v_call: TRBV10-3
j_call: TRBJ1-2
clone_size: NA
cdr3_aa: CAISRTGTEYGYTF

v_call: TRBV18
j_call: TRBJ1-2
clone_size: NA
cdr3_aa: CASSSTIGTGDEANYGYTF

v_call: TRBV7-3
j_call: TRBJ2-2
clone_size: NA
cdr3_aa: CASSFGQGSTGELFF

v_call: TRBV11-2
j_call: TRBJ2-7
clone_size: NA
cdr3_aa: CASSLATGVGEQYF

v_call: TRBV18
j_call: TRBJ2-7
clone_size: NA
cdr3_aa: CASSPPSGGWEQYF

v_call: TRBV19
j_call: TRBJ1-5
clone_size: NA
cdr3_aa: CASSIFGDQPQHF

v_call: TRBV18
j_call: TRBJ2-2
clone_size: once
cdr3_aa: CASSPPGLAGVTGELFF

v_call: TRBV19
j_call: TRBJ1-4
clone_size: NA
cdr3_aa: CASSISSADEKLFF

v_call: TRBV11-3
j_call: TRBJ2-3
clone_size: NA
cdr3_aa: CASSLGGGVSDTQYF

v_call: TRBV27
j_call: TRBJ2-5
clone_size: few
cdr3_aa: CASSLPQGRGRRETQYF

v_call: TRBV15
j_call: TRBJ1-4
clone_size: NA
cdr3_aa: CATSRDLLLSNEKLFF

v_call: TRBV5-1
j_call: TRBJ1-1
clone_size: once
cdr3_aa: CASSLGGNSMNTEAFF

v_call: TRBV15
j_call: TRBJ1-2
clone_size: NA
cdr3_aa: CATSRDTGVGYGYTF

v_call: TRBV9
j_call: TRBJ2-7
clone_size: NA
cdr3_aa: CASSASGTSRYEQYF

v_call: TRBV24-1
j_call: TRBJ1-2
clone_size: NA
cdr3_aa: CATSDGHNLGYTF

v_call: TRBV3-1/TRBV3-2
j_call: TRBJ1-2
clone_size: NA
cdr3_aa: CASSQTGIYGYTF

v_call: TRBV24-1
j_call: TRBJ2-1
clone_size: NA
cdr3_aa: CATSDFQGLLNEQFF

v_call: TRBV18
j_call: TRBJ2-1
clone_size: NA
cdr3_aa: CASSPGRGGINNEQFF

v_call: TRBV25-1
j_call: TRBJ2-1
clone_size: NA
cdr3_aa: CASREDRGNEQFF

v_call: TRBV7-6
j_call: TRBJ1-5
clone_size: NA
cdr3_aa: CASSLATGQPQHF

v_call: TRBV19
j_call: TRBJ1-6
clone_size: few
cdr3_aa: CASSWGPNYNSPLHF

v_call: TRBV6-2/TRBV6-3
j_call: TRBJ2-7
clone_size: NA
cdr3_aa: CASSYLSGTYEQYF

v_call: TRBV25-1
j_call: TRBJ1-4
clone_size: once
cdr3_aa: CASSGGQGATNEKLFF

v_call: TRBV18
j_call: TRBJ1-1
clone_size: NA
cdr3_aa: CASSLDRDTEAFF

v_call: TRBV6-1
j_call: TRBJ1-5
clone_size: NA
cdr3_aa: CASSDRGGYNSNQPQHF

v_call: TRBV6-4
j_call: TRBJ2-3
clone_size: NA
cdr3_aa: CASSPTSGAADTQYF

v_call: TRBV19
j_call: TRBJ1-5
clone_size: NA
cdr3_aa: CASTPGQGVQPQHF

v_call: TRBV7-8
j_call: TRBJ2-5
clone_size: NA
cdr3_aa: CASSSIEETQYF

v_call: TRBV5-1
j_call: TRBJ1-1
clone_size: NA
cdr3_aa: CASSLGPGWTEAFF

v_call: TRBV6-2/TRBV6-3
j_call: TRBJ2-1
clone_size: NA
cdr3_aa: CASSYGVTGAFSEQFF

v_call: TRBV13
j_call: TRBJ1-3
clone_size: NA
cdr3_aa: CASRTTGTQYGNTIYF

v_call: TRBV7-9
j_call: TRBJ2-3
clone_size: NA
cdr3_aa: CASSQRGGVPTDTQYF

v_call: TRBV29-1
j_call: TRBJ1-1
clone_size: NA
cdr3_aa: CSVDQGQGNTEAFF

v_call: TRBV6-2/TRBV6-3
j_call: TRBJ1-6
clone_size: few
cdr3_aa: CASSAARDNSPLHF

v_call: TRBV12-2
j_call: TRBJ2-3
clone_size: NA
cdr3_aa: CASRFRASGGEDTQYF

v_call: TRBV12-3/TRBV12-4
j_call: TRBJ1-5
clone_size: NA
cdr3_aa: CASSLAGGVRHF

v_call: TRBV9
j_call: TRBJ2-5
clone_size: NA
cdr3_aa: CASSPRTGGLGETQYF

v_call: TRBV5-6
j_call: TRBJ1-2
clone_size: NA
cdr3_aa: CASSLYAGIDYGYTF

v_call: TRBV4-2
j_call: TRBJ2-3
clone_size: NA
cdr3_aa: CASSQGPGSTDTQYF

v_call: TRBV7-2
j_call: TRBJ1-2
clone_size: few
cdr3_aa: CASSLDRVSGYTF

v_call: TRBV7-9
j_call: TRBJ1-1
clone_size: few
cdr3_aa: CASSGDREFWGTEAFF

v_call: TRBV19
j_call: TRBJ2-7
clone_size: NA
cdr3_aa: CASTRSRGYEQYF

v_call: TRBV4-3
j_call: TRBJ1-4
clone_size: NA
cdr3_aa: CASSRGTGANEKLFF

v_call: TRBV6-5
j_call: TRBJ2-7
clone_size: NA
cdr3_aa: CASSYSPGQNYEQYF

v_call: TRBV7-9
j_call: TRBJ1-2
clone_size: NA
cdr3_aa: CASSPSSAGGYGYTF

v_call: TRBV5-1
j_call: TRBJ1-2
clone_size: NA
cdr3_aa: CASSSMGQVTDYGYTF

v_call: TRBV11-1
j_call: TRBJ1-2
clone_size: NA
cdr3_aa: CASSSRQGGYGYTF

v_call: TRBV4-3
j_call: TRBJ1-5
clone_size: NA
cdr3_aa: CASSQDRGDQPQHF

v_call: TRBV7-2
j_call: TRBJ1-2
clone_size: NA
cdr3_aa: CASSFNRAASGGYTF

v_call: TRBV19
j_call: TRBJ1-5
clone_size: few
cdr3_aa: CASGRAVEPQHF

v_call: TRBV19
j_call: TRBJ1-5
clone_size: NA
cdr3_aa: CASTILGLNNQPQHF

v_call: TRBV24-1
j_call: TRBJ2-7
clone_size: NA
cdr3_aa: CATSENREGSYEQYF